The T cell receptor beta chain described here comes from a study of T-cell memory formation after mild COVID-19. Study-level results: From day 15 to 85, contracting clones were balanced between CD4 and CD8, whereas later expanders leaned toward CD4+. CD4+ contracting clones were found mainly in CM and EM, and CD8+ ones in EMRA.

Trimming took 3 bases from V and 5 from J; bases not matched to a gene: 11. The CDR3 has 18 amino acids. Germline V lookup: CDR1 SGHTA, CDR2 FQGTGA. This clonotype was seen a few times. Its target is not known. TCRdb re-called the 5' RACE reads through MiXCR, storing one row per CDR3 protein. The data hold about 250,000 distinct CDR3 sequences, with roughly 18% observed a single time. The chain links TRBV7-3 to TRBJ2-1; TRBD2 matches 12 bases. This clonotype was obtained from a man aged 18 to 29 who had mild COVID-19 (a few samples of this study predate the infection). Cell type and time point are not known. Specimen: PBMCs or a T cell subset sorted from them (not recorded which). CDR3 DNA sequence: TGTGCCAGCAGCTTGTCCCCTAGCGGGGGGGAATGGGACAATGAGCAGTTCTTC. Translation: CASSLSPSGGEWDNEQFF.